This is a list of T cell receptor beta chains from one sample in a study of spatial heterogeneity in lung cancer. Each CDR3 protein gets one entry after TCRdb re-called the 5' RACE reads with MiXCR. The sample carries about 12,000 distinct CDR3 sequences, around 6.6% recorded once. The sample here was lung tumor tissue, taken at surgery. All receptors derive from a female donor with early-stage non-small cell lung cancer. The conserved cysteine and the conserved F or W are not part of the CDR3 here.

v_call cdr3_aa
TRBV2 ASSEVGAGELF
TRBV4-2 ASSPGSGANVLT
TRBV20-1 SAPRPSGQDTQY
TRBV2 ASSEWGQGPGYTEAF
TRBV6-5 ASSYTSGLSLYNEQF
TRBV5-4 ASSLDPSGEQY
TRBV29-1 SVERGLLETQY
TRBV2 ASRVDEQY
TRBV5-1 ASSVAGTSGGTDTQY
TRBV28 ASSSGNEQY
TRBV6-2/TRBV6-3 ASSWGTGRGVTEAF
TRBV4-3 ASSIRTRYNEQF
TRBV7-9 ASSFGTGGSTYGYT
TRBV20-1 SARRETQY
TRBV7-9 ASSLAAGPYEQY
TRBV29-1 SAGGTGVYGYT
TRBV5-5 ASTLGNEQY
TRBV6-5 ASSLRGTSTYGYT
TRBV7-2 ASSLGFIDYGYT
TRBV3-1 ASSQDITYETQY
TRBV19 ASSIGRGYT
TRBV7-2 ASSRTPGQGGVD
TRBV29-1 SVEEGRLTEAF
TRBV20-1 SALARDYQETQY
TRBV5-1 ASSLVWTSTDTQY
TRBV7-8 ASSYETSSYEQY
TRBV30 AWSVQVTQY
TRBV30 AWREESYEQY
TRBV2 VSKREQYNQPQH
TRBV2 ASLTQDTEAF
TRBV7-9 ASSSDRGHGYT
TRBV5-1 ASSETSGPSGNIQY
TRBV15 ATSTLTSGGLSTDTQY
TRBV5-4 ASSPGRTSSYEQY
TRBV19 ASSVLRGDEQF
TRBV7-2 ASSFGRQSAQH
TRBV7-2 ASSLKGRETQY
TRBV28 ASSFGQGAQGGNTIY
TRBV5-4 ASSPKLAGEETQY
TRBV7-2 ASSLLLGTGSNIQY
TRBV27 ASSLSGRGTEAF
TRBV28 ASTTPADPKETQY
TRBV30 AWSAGVYWHEQY
TRBV11-2 ASSLGGQGLEAF
TRBV20-1 SAGGGTGVNEQY
TRBV2 ASTSQADSPREQY
TRBV6-4 ASSPGQGVSPLH
TRBV9 ASGGGGGETQY